This T cell receptor (beta chain) was retrieved from a study of blood T cell repertoires in COVID-19 (dated by TCRdb to 2020 to 2021). For the study in its entirety: The collaborator samples originated in the United States, Italy and Spain and spanned the acute and convalescent phases of COVID-19. Samples came from the ongoing ImmuneRACE study (first 160 participants) plus 1,254 subjects from 6 global collaborators. The dataset comprised deeply sampled blood TCRbeta repertoires from subjects exposed to, actively infected with, or recovered from COVID-19. The material from the prospective study consisted of cDNA or gDNA derived from T cells, B-cell-depleted T cells, or PBMCs. Sample metadata almost always included a de-identified subject ID, COVID-19 status, age in years and sex. The repertoires were released in a freely available public database meant as a resource for research on the immune response to SARS-CoV-2. Where available, HLA class I and class II types were obtained from metadata supplied by the sample provider rather than from assay-based typing.

The immunoSEQ Assay, a bias-controlled multiplex PCR, was used to amplify TCRbeta CDR3 regions from genomic DNA. The published analysis was carried out like this. Within the assay, amplification of reference gene primers was used to estimate how many nucleated cells each sample contained. To quantify the absolute abundance of each unique TCRbeta CDR3 rearrangement, sequence reads were collapsed and filtered. Productive Simpson clonality was computed per sample as the square root of Simpson's diversity index over productive rearrangements. TCRdb retrieved this table from immuneACCESS and kept in-frame rearrangements only. Not all clones are present; in checked studies, unresolved V genes account for under half, and no reason is known for the remainder. V, J and clone size derive from that table, while D and trimming were established from the DNA sequence. This sample gives tens of thousands of clones in total; over 70% of them show up just once. The ten largest make up over 4% of the sample.

Collaborating institutions collected whole blood in K2EDTA tubes following their own protocols. For TCRbeta analysis, collaborators shipped samples in one of three forms: frozen whole blood, isolated PBMCs, or DNA extracted from either of those sample types. According to the germline V gene (reference sequence), CDR1 reads LNHDA and CDR2 reads SQIVND. The CDR3 measures 16 amino acids from cysteine to phenylalanine. Only the CDR3 DNA is retained, 48 bases long and in frame from the first base. Cut back by 3 bases and 5 bases, the V and J ends lie 17 bases apart. Regarding this clone: It lacks a known antigen. Within one base of it there is no much larger clone, and no base qualities were kept.

The full study reports these points: How much clinical and demographic metadata was included differed by source and by participant, and the metadata was provided uncurated.

The rearranged chain carries TRBV19 and TRBJ2-1; TRBD2 is possibly the D segment (6 matching bases). This receptor was taken from a human donor in a cohort sampled during active COVID-19. The sample comprised peripheral blood. The CDR3 sequence is CASSILMGEAHNEQFF. The sequence in DNA is TGTGCCAGTAGTATTCTCATGGGGGAGGCCCACAATGAGCAGTTCTTC.